This T cell receptor (beta chain) was recovered during a study of blood T cells in healthy people across ages. About this clonotype: Its matching antigen is unknown.

Alongside a J-beta primer mix, a sample-barcoded 5' primer served in a second PCR lasting 7 to 11 cycles. Using its own MiXCR run on the 5' RACE reads, TCRdb lists one record per CDR3 protein. The repertoire holds around 1.5 million distinct CDR3 sequences, with roughly 40% as singletons. Findings of the study overall: Possibly confounding the expanded clonotype changes was the fact that donor CMV status was unknown. In older individuals, TCR beta diversity per million T cells was lower, falling roughly linearly with age.

The sample was blood. The TCR originated in a woman aged 18 to 35 in good health.

This chain's CDR3 is CASSPFEDPHRNEQFF. DNA of the CDR3: TGTGCCAGCAGCCCCTTTGAGGACCCCCATAGGAATGAGCAGTTCTTC. The chain links TRBV6-5 to TRBJ2-1; D is ambiguous. V lost 6 bases, J lost 7 bases, and 22 bases lay in between. CDR1 and CDR2 (germline): MNHEY, SVGAGI. This CDR3 region has 16 residues.